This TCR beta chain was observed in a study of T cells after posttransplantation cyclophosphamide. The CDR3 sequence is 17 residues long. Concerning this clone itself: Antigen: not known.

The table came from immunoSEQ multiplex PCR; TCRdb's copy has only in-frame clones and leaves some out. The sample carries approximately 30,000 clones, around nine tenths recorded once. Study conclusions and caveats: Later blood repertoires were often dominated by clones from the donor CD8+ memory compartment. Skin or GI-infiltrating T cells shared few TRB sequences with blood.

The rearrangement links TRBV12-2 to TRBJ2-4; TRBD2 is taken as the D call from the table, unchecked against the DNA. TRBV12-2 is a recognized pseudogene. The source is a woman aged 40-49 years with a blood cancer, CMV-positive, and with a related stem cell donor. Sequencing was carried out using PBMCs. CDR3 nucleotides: TGTGCAAGTCGCTCCCCGTCGGGCGGGGAAAACAAAAACATTCAGTACTTC. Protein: CASRSPSGGENKNIQYF.